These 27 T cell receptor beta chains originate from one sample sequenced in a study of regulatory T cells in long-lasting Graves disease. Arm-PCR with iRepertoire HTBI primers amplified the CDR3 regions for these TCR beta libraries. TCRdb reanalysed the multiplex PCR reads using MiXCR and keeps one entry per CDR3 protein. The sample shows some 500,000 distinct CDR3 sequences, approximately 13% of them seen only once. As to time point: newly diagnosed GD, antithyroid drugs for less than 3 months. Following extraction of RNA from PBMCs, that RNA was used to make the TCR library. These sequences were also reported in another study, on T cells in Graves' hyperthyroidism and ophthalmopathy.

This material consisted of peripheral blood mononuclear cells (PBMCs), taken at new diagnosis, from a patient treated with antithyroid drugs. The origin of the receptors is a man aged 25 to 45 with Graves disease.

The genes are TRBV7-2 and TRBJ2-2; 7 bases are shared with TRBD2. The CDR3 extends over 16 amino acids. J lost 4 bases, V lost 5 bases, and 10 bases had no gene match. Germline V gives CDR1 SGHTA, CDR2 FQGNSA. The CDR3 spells CASSLGGGWGTGELFF. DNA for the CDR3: TGTGCCAGCAGCCTCGGCGGGGGATGGGGCACCGGGGAGCTGTTTTTT.

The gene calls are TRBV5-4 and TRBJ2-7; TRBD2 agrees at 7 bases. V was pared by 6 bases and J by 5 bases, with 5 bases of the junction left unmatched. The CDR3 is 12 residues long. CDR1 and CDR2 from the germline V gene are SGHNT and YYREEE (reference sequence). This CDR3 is CASTPGGHEQYF. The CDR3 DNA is TGTGCCAGCACCCCGGGGGGACACGAGCAGTACTTC.

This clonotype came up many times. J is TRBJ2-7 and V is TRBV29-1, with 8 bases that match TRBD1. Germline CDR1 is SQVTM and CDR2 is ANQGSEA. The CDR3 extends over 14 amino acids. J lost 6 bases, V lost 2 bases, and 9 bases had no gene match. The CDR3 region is CSVEPGQGAIEQYF. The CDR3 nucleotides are TGCAGCGTTGAACCGGGTCAGGGGGCCATCGAGCAGTACTTC.

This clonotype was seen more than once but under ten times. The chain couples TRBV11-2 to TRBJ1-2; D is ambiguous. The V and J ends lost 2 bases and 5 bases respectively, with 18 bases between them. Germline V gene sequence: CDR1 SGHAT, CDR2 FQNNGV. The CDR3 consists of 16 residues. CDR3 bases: TGTGCCAGCAGCTTATGGGCAGGAAGAGAACTTTATGGCTACACCTTC. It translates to CASSLWAGRELYGYTF.

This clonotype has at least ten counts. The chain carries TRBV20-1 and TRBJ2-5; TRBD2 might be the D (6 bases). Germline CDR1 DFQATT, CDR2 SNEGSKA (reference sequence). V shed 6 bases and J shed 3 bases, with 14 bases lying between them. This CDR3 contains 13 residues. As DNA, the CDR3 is TGCAGTGCGCCGAGCGGGTACAAAGAGACCCAGTACTTC. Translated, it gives CSAPSGYKETQYF.

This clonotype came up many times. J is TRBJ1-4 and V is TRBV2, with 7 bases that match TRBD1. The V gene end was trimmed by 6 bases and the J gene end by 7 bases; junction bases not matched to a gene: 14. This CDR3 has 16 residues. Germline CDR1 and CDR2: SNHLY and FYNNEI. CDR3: CASRINTGAMVEKLFF. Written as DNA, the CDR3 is TGTGCCAGCAGGATAAATACAGGGGCGATGGTTGAAAAACTGTTTTTT.

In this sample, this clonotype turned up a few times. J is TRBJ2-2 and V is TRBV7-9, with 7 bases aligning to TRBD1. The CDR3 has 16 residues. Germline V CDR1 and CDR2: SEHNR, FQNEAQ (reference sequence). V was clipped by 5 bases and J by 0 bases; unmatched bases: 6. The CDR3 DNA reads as TGTGCCAGCAGCACTGGGACAGCCGCGAACACCGGGGAGCTGTTTTTT. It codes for CASSTGTAANTGELFF.

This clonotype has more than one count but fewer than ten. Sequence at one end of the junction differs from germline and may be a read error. The CDR3 reads CSASWGAVETQHF. CDR3 DNA sequence: TGCAGTGCTAGTTGGGGGGCCGTTGAGACCCAGCACTTC. V gene TRBV20-1 combines with J gene TRBJ2-5; D is tentatively TRBD1 or TRBD2 (6 bases each). From germline, CDR1 is DFQATT and CDR2 SNEGSKA (reference sequence). CDR3 length equals 13 residues.

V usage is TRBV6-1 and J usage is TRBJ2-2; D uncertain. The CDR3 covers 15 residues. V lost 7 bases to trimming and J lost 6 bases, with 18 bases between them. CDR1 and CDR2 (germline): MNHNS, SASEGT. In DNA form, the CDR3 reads TGTGCCAGCATAGGCAGTCGGTCCCCTGCCGGGGAGCTGTTTTTT. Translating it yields CASIGSRSPAGELFF.

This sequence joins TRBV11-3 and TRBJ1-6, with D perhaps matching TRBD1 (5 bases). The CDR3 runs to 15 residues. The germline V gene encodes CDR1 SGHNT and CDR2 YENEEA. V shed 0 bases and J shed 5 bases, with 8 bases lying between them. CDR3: CASSLETGDNSPLHF. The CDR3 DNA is TGTGCCAGCAGCTTAGAAACGGGGGATAATTCACCCCTCCACTTT.

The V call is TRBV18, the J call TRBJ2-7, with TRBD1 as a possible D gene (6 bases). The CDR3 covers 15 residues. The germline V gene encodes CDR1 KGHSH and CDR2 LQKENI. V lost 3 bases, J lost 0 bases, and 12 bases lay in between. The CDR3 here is CASSPGQRSSYEQYF. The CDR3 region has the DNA TGTGCCAGCTCACCCGGACAGCGCAGCTCCTACGAGCAGTACTTC.

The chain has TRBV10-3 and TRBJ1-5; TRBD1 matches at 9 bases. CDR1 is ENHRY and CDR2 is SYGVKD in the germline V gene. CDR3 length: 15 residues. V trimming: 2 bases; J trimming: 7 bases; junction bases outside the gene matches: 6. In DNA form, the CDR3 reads TGTGCCATCAGTGAGCAACAGGGGGCTGGACAGCCCCAGCATTTT. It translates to CAISEQQGAGQPQHF.

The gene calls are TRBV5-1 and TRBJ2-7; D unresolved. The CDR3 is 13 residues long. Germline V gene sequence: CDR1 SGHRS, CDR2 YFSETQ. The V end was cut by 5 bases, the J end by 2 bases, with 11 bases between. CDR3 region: CASRDDGTYEQYF. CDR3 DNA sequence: TGCGCCAGCAGAGATGACGGTACCTACGAGCAGTACTTC.

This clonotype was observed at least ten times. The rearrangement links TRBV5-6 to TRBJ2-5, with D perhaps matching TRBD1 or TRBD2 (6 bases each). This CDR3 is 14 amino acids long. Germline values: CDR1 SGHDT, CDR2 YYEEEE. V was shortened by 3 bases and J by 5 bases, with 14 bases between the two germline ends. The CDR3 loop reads CASSSRGLEETQYF. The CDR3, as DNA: TGTGCCAGCAGCTCCCGGGGGCTCGAGGAGACCCAGTACTTC.

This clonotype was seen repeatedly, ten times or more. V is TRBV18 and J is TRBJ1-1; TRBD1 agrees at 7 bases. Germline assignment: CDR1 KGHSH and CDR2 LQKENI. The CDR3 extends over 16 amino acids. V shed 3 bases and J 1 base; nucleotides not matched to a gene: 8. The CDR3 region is CASSPSQGLKNTEAFF. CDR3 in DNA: TGTGCCAGCTCACCGTCACAGGGGCTTAAGAACACTGAAGCTTTCTTT.

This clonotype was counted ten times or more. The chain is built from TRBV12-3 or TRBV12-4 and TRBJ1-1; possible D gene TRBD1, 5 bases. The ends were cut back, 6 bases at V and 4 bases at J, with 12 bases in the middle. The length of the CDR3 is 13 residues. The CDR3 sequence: CASSRGRATEAFF. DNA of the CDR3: TGTGCCAGCAGCCGGGGGAGGGCCACTGAAGCTTTCTTT.

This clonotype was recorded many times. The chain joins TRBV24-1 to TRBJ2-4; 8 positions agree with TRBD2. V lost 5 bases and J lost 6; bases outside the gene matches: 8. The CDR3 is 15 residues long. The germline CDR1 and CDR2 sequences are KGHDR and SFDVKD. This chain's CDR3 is CATSGGRKDLNIQYF. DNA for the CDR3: TGTGCCACCAGTGGCGGGAGGAAGGACTTAAACATTCAGTACTTC.

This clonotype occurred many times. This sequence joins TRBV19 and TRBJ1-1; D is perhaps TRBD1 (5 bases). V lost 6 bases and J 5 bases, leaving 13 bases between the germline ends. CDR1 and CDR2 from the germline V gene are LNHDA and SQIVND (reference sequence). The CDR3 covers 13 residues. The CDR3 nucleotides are TGTGCCAGTAGCATCCAGGGAAGGACTGAAGCTTTCTTT. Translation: CASSIQGRTEAFF.

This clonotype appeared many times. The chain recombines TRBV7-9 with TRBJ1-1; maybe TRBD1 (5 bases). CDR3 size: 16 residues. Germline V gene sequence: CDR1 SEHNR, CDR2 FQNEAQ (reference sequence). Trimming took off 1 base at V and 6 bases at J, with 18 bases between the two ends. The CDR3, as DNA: TGTGCCAGCAGCTTAGGCGGCATTGGCGGGACGTCTGAAGCTTTCTTT. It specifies CASSLGGIGGTSEAFF.

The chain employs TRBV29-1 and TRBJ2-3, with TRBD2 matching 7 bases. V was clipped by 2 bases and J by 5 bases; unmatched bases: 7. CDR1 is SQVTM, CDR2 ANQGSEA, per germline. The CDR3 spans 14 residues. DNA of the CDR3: TGCAGCGTTGAATCTGCGGGAGTAGAAGATACGCAGTATTTT. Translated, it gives CSVESAGVEDTQYF.

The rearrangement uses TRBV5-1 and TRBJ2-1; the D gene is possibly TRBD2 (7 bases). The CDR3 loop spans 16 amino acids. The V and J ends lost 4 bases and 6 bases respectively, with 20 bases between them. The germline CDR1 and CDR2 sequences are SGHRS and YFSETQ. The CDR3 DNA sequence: TGCGCCAGCAGCCGTTCCCTCGCGAGGGGGGGCAATGAGCAGTTCTTC. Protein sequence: CASSRSLARGGNEQFF.

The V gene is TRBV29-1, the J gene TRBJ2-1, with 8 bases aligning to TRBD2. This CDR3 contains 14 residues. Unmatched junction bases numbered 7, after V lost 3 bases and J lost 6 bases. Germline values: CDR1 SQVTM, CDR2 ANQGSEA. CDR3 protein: CSVDLGLVGNEQFF. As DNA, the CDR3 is TGCAGCGTTGATTTGGGACTAGTAGGCAATGAGCAGTTCTTC.

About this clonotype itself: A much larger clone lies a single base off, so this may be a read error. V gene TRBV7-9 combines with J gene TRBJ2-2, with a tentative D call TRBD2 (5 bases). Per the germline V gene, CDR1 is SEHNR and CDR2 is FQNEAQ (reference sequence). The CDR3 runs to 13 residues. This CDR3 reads CASSLELSGELLF. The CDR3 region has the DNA TGTGCCAGCAGCTTAGAGTTATCCGGGGAGCTGCTTTTT. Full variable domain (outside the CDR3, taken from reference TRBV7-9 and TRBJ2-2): DTGVSQNPRHKITKRGQNVTFRCDPISEHNRLYWYRQTLGQGPEFLTYFQNEAQLEKSRLLSDRFSAERPKGSFSTLEIQRTEQGDSAMYLCASSLELSGELLFGEGSRLTVL.

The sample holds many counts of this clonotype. The CDR3 loop reads CASRHRPETGTTEAFF. The DNA of the CDR3 is TGTGCCAGCAGGCATCGCCCGGAAACAGGGACCACTGAAGCTTTCTTT. The rearrangement joins TRBV11-2 to TRBJ1-1; the D gene is possibly TRBD1 (6 bases). Germline CDR1 and CDR2: SGHAT and FQNNGV. Trimming stripped 6 bases from V and 4 bases from J, with 21 bases between. CDR3 length: 16 residues.

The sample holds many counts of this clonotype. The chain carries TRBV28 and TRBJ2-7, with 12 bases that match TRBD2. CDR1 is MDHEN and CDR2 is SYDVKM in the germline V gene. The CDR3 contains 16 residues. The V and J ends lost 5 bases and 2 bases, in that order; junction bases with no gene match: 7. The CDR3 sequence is CASSGTRLAGAYEQYF. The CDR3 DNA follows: TGTGCCAGCAGTGGTACCCGACTAGCGGGGGCCTACGAGCAGTACTTC.

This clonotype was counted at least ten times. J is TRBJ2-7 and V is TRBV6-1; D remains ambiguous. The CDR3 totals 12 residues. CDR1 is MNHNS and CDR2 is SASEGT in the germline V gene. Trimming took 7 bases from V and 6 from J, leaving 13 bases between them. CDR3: CASTGWLGEQYF. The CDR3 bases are TGTGCCAGCACCGGGTGGCTCGGCGAGCAGTACTTC.

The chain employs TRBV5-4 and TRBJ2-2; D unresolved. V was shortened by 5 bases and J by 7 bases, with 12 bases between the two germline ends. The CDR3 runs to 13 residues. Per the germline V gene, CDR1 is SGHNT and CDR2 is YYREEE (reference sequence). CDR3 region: CASRSGDGGELFF. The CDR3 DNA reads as TGTGCCAGCAGGTCCGGAGACGGCGGGGAGCTGTTTTTT.